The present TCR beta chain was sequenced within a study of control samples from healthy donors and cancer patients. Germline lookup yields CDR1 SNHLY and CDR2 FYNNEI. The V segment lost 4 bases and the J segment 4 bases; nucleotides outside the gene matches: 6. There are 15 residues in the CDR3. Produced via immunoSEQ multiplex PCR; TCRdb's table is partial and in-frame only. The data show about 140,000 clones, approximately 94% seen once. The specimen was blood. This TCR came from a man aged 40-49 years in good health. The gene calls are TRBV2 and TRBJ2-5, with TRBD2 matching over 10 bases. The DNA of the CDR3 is TGTGCCAGCAGTGCCCCGACTAGCGGGCTAGAGACCCAGTACTTC. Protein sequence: CASSAPTSGLETQYF.